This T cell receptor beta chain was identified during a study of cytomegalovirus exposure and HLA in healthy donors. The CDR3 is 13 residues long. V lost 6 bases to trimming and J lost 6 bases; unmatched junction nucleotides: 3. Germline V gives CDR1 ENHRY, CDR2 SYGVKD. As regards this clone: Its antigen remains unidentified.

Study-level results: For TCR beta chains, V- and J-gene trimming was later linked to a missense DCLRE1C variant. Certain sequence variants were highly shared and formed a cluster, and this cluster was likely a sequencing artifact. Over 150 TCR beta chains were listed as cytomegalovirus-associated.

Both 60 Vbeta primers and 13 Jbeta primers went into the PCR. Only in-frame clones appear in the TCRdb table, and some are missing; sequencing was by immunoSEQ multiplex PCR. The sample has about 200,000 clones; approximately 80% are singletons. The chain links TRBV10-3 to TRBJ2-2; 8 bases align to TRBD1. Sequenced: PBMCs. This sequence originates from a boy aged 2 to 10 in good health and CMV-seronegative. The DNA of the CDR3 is TGTGCCATCAGCGAACAGGGGGCCGGGGAGCTGTTTTTT. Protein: CAISEQGAGELFF.